The clone carrying this T cell receptor beta chain was observed at least ten times. The antigen is unknown. cDNA molecules, individually, were tagged with unique molecular identifiers. MiXCR, applied by TCRdb to the 5' RACE reads, yields one record per CDR3 protein. The sample has about 49,000 distinct CDR3 sequences, around 6.5% seen once. The data originate from a study of early T cells in non-severe SARS-CoV-2 infection. Across the study: Unpaired chains resulted from sequencing bulk RNA of unsorted whole blood.

Germline loops: CDR1 MNHEY, CDR2 SMNVEV (reference sequence). V lost 5 bases and J lost 0, with 21 bases in between. The CDR3 extends over 18 amino acids. Study findings and constraints: VDJdb-based annotation leaned toward anti-spike CD8 responses and missed private and CD4 specificities.

This sequence originates from an adult who was a healthcare worker with PCR-confirmed SARS-CoV-2 infection or an uninfected control (not recorded which). V usage is TRBV27 and J usage is TRBJ2-3; D uncertain. The sequenced sample was whole blood, obtained at baseline. CDR3 in amino acids: CASSLSSRVRGSTDTQYF. CDR3 coding DNA: TGTGCCAGCAGTCTTTCTTCTAGGGTACGAGGAAGCACAGATACGCAGTATTTT.